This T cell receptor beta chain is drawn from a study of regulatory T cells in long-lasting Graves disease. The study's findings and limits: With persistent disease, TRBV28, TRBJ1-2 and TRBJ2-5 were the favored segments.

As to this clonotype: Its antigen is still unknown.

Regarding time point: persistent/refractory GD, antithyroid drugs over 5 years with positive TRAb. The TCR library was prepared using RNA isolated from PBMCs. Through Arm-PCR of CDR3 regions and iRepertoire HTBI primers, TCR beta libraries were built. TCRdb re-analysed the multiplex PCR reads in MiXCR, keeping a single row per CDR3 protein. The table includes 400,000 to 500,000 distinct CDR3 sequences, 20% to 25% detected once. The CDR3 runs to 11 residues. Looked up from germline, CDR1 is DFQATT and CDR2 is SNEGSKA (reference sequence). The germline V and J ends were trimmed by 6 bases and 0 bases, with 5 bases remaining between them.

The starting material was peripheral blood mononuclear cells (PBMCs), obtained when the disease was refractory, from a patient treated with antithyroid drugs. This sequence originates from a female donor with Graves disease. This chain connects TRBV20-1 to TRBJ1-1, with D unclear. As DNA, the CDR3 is TGCAGTGCGACGATGAACACTGAAGCTTTCTTT. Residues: CSATMNTEAFF.